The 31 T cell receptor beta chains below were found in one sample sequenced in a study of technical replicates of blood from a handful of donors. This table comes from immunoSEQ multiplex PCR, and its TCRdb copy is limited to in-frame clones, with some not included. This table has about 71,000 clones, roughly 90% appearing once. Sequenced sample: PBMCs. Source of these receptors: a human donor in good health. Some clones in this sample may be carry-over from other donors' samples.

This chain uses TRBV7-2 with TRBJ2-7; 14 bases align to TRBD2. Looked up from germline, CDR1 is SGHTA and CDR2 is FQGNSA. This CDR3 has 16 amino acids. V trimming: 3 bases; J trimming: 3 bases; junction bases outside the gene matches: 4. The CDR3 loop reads CASSFAGTSGSYEQYF. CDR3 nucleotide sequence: TGTGCCAGCAGCTTTGCGGGGACTAGCGGGAGCTACGAGCAGTACTTC.

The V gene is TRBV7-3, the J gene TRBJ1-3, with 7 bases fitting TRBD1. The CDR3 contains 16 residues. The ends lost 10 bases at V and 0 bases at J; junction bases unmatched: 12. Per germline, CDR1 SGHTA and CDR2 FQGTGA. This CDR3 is CANQRAGGSSGNTIYF. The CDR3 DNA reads TGTGCCAACCAAAGGGCAGGGGGAAGCTCTGGAAACACCATATATTTT.

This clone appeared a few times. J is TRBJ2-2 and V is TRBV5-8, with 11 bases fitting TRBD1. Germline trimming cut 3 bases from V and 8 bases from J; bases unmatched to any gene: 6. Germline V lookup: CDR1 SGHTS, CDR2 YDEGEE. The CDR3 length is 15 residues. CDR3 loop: CASSSPDRGHGELFF. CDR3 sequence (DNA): TGTGCCAGCAGCTCCCCGGACAGGGGGCATGGGGAGCTGTTTTTT.

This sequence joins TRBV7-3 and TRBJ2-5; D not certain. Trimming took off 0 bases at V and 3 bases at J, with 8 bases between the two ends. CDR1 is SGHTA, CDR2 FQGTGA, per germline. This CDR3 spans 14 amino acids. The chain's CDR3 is CASSLTVGEETQYF. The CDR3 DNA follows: TGTGCCAGCAGCTTAACGGTGGGCGAAGAGACCCAGTACTTC.

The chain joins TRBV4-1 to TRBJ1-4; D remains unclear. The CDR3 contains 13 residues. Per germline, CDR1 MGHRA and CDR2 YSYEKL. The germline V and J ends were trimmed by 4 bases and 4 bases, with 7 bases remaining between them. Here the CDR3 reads CASSLVGNEKLFF. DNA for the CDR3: TGCGCCAGCAGCCTAGTCGGTAATGAAAAACTGTTTTTT.

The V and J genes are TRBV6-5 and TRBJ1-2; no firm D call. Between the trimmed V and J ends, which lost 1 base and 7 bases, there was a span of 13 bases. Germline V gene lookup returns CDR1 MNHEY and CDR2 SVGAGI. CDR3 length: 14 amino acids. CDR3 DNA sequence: TGTGCCAGCAGTTACTTTGGCGGTCACCTTGGCTACACCTTC. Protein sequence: CASSYFGGHLGYTF.

CDR3 DNA sequence: TGCGCCAGCAGCCCACCGACCCCCGGGACTAAACAGTACAATGAGCAGTTCTTC. Amino acids: CASSPPTPGTKQYNEQFF. J is TRBJ2-1 and V is TRBV4-1, with TRBD2 matching 7 bases. V trimming: 4 bases; J trimming: 4 bases; junction bases outside the gene matches: 16. This CDR3 is 18 amino acids long. The germline V gene encodes CDR1 MGHRA and CDR2 YSYEKL.

The CDR3 DNA sequence: TGCGCCAGCAGCCAAGAAGTGGCCCTCTCGAACACCGGGGAGCTGTTTTTT. Its translation is CASSQEVALSNTGELFF. This chain uses TRBV4-1 with TRBJ2-2, with D hard to call. The CDR3 loop spans 17 amino acids. Trimming took 0 bases from V and 0 from J, leaving 11 bases between them. Germline CDR1 is MGHRA and CDR2 is YSYEKL.

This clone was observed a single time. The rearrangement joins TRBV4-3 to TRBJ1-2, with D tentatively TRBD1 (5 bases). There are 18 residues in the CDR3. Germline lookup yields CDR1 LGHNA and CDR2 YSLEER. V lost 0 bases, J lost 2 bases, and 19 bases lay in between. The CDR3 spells CASSQDATGLSGNYGYTF. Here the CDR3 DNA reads TGCGCCAGCAGCCAAGACGCGACGGGACTGTCGGGCAACTATGGCTACACCTTC.

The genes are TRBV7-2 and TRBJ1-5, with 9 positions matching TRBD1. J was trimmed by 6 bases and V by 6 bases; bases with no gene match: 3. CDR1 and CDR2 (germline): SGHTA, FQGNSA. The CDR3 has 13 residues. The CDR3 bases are TGTGCCAGCAGTTCGGACAGGGGTCAGCCCCAGCATTTT. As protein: CASSSDRGQPQHF.

DNA of the CDR3: TGTGCCAGCAGCTCCCCCGTTGACACCGGGGAGCTGTTTTTT. As protein: CASSSPVDTGELFF. The chain is built from TRBV9 and TRBJ2-2, with D uncertain. The CDR3 has 14 amino acids. Germline assignment: CDR1 SGDLS and CDR2 YYNGEE. The germline V and J ends were trimmed by 4 bases and 3 bases, with 10 bases remaining between them.

This CDR3 is CASSRKTGETQYF. As DNA, the CDR3 is TGTGCCAGCAGCCGAAAGACGGGAGAGACCCAGTACTTC. V and J are TRBV7-3 and TRBJ2-5; D gene unclear. V was clipped by 5 bases and J by 4 bases, with 11 bases between them. CDR1 SGHTA and CDR2 FQGTGA come from the germline V gene. The CDR3 loop spans 13 amino acids.

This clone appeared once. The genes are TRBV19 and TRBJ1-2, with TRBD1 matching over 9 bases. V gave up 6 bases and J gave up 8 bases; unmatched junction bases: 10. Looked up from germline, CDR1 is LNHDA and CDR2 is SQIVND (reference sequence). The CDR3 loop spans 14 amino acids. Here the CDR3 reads CASRDQTGGGGYTF. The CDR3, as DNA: TGTGCCAGTAGAGATCAAACAGGGGGCGGCGGCTACACCTTC.

CDR3 loop: CASSQKYRGPDTIYF. CDR3 nucleotide sequence: TGCGCCAGCAGCCAAAAATACAGGGGGCCGGACACCATATATTTT. The chain is built from TRBV4-3 and TRBJ1-3; 9 bases map to TRBD1. The CDR3 sequence is 15 residues long. With 2 bases clipped from V and 8 bases from J, the junction kept 7 bases outside the gene matches. CDR1 and CDR2 (germline): LGHNA, YSLEER.

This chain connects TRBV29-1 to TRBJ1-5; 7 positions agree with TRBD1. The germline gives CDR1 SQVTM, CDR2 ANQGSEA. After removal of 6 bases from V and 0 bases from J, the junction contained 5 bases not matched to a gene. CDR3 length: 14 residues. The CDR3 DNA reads TGCAGCGTCGCGGACAGGAGTAGCAATCAGCCCCAGCATTTT. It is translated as CSVADRSSNQPQHF.

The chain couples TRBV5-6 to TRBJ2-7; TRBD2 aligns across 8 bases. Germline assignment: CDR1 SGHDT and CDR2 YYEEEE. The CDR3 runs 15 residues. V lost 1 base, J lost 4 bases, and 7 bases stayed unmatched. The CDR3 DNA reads TGTGCCAGCAGCTTGAGGGCGGGAGGTGGTTACGAGCAGTACTTC. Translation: CASSLRAGGGYEQYF.

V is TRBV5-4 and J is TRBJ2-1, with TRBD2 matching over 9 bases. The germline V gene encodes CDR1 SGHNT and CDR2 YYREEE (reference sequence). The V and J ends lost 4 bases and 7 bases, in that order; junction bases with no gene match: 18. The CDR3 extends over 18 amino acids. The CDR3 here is CASSPKEGGPGLANEQFF. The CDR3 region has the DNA TGTGCCAGCAGCCCGAAGGAAGGGGGTCCGGGACTAGCAAATGAGCAGTTCTTC.

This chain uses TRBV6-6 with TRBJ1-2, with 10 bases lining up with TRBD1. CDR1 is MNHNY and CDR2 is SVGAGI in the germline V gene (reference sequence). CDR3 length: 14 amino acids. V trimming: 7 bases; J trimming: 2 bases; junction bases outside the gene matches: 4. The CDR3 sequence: CASTRQGANYGYTF. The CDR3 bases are TGTGCCAGCACAAGACAGGGGGCCAACTATGGCTACACCTTC.

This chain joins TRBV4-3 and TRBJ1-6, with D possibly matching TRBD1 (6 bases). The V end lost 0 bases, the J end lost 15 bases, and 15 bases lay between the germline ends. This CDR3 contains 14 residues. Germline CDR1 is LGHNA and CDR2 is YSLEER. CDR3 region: CASSQEFQGRNLHF. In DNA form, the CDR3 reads TGCGCCAGCAGCCAAGAATTTCAGGGGCGCAACCTCCACTTT.

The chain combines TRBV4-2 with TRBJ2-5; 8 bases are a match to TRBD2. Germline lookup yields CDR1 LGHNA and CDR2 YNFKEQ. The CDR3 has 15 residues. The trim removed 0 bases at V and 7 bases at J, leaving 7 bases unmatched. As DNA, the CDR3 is TGTGCCAGCAGCCAAGACCTCACTAGCGGCGGGACCCAGTACTTC. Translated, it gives CASSQDLTSGGTQYF.

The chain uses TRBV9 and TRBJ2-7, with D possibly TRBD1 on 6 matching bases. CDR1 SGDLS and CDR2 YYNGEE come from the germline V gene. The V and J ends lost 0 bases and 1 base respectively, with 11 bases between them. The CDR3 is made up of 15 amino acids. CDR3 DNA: TGTGCCAGCAGCGTAGGGGCCGACAGGTCCTACGAGCAGTACTTC. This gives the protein CASSVGADRSYEQYF.

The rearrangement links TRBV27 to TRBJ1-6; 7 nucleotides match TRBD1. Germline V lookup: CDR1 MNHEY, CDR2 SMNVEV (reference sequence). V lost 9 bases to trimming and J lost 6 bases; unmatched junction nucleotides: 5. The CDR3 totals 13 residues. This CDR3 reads CASQGESNSPLHF. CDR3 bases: TGTGCCAGTCAGGGGGAAAGTAATTCACCCCTCCACTTT.

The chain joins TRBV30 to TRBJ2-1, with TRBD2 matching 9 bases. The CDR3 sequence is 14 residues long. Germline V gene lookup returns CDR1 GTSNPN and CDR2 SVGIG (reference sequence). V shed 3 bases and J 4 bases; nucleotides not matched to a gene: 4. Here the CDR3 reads CAWSRTSAYNEQFF. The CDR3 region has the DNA TGTGCCTGGAGCCGGACTAGCGCGTACAATGAGCAGTTCTTC.

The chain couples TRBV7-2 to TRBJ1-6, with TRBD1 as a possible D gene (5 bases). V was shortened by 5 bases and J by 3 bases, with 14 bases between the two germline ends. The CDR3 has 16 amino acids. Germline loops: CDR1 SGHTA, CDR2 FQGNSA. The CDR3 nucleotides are TGTGCCAGCAGCCAGGACACCGTGGGCTATAATTCACCCCTCCACTTT. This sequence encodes CASSQDTVGYNSPLHF.

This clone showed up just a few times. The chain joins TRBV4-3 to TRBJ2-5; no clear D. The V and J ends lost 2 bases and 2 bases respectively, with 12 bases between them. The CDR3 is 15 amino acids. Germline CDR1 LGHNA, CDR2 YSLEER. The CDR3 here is CASSQFQGGQETQYF. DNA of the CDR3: TGCGCCAGCAGCCAATTCCAAGGCGGACAAGAGACCCAGTACTTC.

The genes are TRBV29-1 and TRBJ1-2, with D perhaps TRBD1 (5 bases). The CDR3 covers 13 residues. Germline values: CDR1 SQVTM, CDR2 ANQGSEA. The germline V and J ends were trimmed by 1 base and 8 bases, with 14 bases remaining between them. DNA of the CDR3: TGCAGCGTTGAAGGGGGGGGGTCTGGCGGCTACACCTTC. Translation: CSVEGGGSGGYTF.

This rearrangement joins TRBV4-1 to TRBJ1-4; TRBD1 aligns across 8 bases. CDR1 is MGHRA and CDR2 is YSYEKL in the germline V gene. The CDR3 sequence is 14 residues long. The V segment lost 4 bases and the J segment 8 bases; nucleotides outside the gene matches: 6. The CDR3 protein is CASSLDRGQEKLFF. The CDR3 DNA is TGCGCCAGCAGCCTAGACAGGGGCCAAGAAAAACTGTTTTTT.

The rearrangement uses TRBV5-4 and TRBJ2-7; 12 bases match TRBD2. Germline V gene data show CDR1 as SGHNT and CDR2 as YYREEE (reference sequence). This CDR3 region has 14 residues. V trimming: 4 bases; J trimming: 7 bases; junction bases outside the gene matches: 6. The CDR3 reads CASSLAGGPREQYF. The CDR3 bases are TGTGCCAGCAGCCTAGCGGGAGGGCCGAGAGAGCAGTACTTC.

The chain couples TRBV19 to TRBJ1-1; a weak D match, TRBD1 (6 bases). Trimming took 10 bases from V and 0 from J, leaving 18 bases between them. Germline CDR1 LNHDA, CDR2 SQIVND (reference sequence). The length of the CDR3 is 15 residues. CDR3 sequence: CATQGQELMNTEAFF. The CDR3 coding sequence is TGTGCCACTCAGGGGCAGGAGCTTATGAACACTGAAGCTTTCTTT.

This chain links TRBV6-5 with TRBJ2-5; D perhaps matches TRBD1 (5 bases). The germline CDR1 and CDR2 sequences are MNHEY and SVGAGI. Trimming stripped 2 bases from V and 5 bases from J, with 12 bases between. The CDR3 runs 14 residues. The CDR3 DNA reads TGTGCCAGCAGTTACGGTGCAGGGTCGGAGACCCAGTACTTC. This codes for CASSYGAGSETQYF.

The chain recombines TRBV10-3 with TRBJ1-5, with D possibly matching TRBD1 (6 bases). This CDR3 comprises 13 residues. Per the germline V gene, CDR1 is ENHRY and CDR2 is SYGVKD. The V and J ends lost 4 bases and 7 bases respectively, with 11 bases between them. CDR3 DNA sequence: TGTGCCATCAGTGGGGCAGGGGAACAGCCCCAGCATTTT. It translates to CAISGAGEQPQHF.